This T cell receptor (beta chain) was sequenced during a study of cytomegalovirus exposure and HLA in healthy donors. Germline loops: CDR1 MDHEN, CDR2 SYDVKM. This CDR3 has 15 amino acids. V lost 4 bases to trimming and J lost 9 bases; unmatched junction nucleotides: 11. Worth noting for this clone: Antigen specificity is unknown.

Study outcomes and limitations: Confirmation in vitro established that three CMV-associated chains were specific for CMV antigens.

A multiplex PCR was run with 60 Vbeta primers and 13 Jbeta primers. The method was immunoSEQ multiplex PCR; TCRdb's version includes in-frame clones alone and lacks a portion of them. The table includes fewer than 250,000 clones, about 82% detected once. The TCR was taken from a young man in good health and CMV-seronegative. The chain joins TRBV28 to TRBJ1-1, with TRBD1 matching 10 bases. Sequencing was carried out using PBMCs. The CDR3 is CASSSETGGPSKAFF. CDR3 sequence (DNA): TGTGCCAGCAGTTCCGAGACAGGGGGCCCATCTAAAGCTTTCTTT.